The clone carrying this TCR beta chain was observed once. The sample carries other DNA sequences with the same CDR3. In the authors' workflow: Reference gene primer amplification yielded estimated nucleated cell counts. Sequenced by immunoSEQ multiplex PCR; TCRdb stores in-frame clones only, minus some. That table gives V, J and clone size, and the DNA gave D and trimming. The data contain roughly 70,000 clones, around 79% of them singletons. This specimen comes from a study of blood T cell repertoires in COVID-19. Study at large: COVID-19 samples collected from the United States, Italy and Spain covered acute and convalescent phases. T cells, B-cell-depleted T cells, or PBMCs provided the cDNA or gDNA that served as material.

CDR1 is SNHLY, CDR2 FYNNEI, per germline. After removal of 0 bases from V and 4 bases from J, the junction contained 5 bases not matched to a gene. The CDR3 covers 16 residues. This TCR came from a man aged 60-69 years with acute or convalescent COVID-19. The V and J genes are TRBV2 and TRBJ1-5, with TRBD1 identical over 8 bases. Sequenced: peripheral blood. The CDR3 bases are TGTGCCAGCAGTGAAGCGCGGACAGGGTTGAATCAGCCCCAGCATTTT. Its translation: CASSEARTGLNQPQHF.